These 12 T cell receptor beta chains came from one sample sequenced in a study of CD8+ T cells in alopecia areata. Following extraction, RNA underwent reverse transcription to cDNA, which served as the sequencing template. Method: immunoSEQ multiplex PCR; TCRdb's copy keeps in-frame clones and lacks some. The sample has around 120,000 clones; 53% are singletons. This sample's treatment: oral pan-JAK inhibitor, 5-10 mg twice daily. This specimen consisted of CD4+ T cells sorted from blood, obtained at week 4, from a patient treated with tofacitinib. These receptors all come from a human donor with alopecia areata.

The V and J genes are TRBV27 and TRBJ1-5; D gene unclear. Trimming removed 3 bases at V and 6 bases at J, with 6 bases between. Per germline, CDR1 MNHEY and CDR2 SMNVEV (reference sequence). This CDR3 comprises 12 residues. The CDR3: CASSFEVQPQHF. CDR3 DNA: TGTGCCAGCAGTTTTGAGGTTCAGCCCCAGCATTTT.

This clone was counted a few times. The sample has other DNA sequences that encode this CDR3 too. V usage is TRBV29-1 and J usage is TRBJ2-7; 7 positions match TRBD2. The ends lost 6 bases at V and 7 bases at J; junction bases unmatched: 3. CDR3 length equals 10 residues. In germline, CDR1 is SQVTM, CDR2 ANQGSEA. CDR3 sequence reads: CSVGEGEQYF. The CDR3, as DNA: TGCAGCGTCGGGGAGGGGGAGCAGTACTTC.

This clone was counted only a few times. V is TRBV25-1 and J is TRBJ2-2; 9 bases match TRBD2. Per germline, CDR1 MGHDK and CDR2 SYGVNS. V lost 6 bases and J lost 7; bases outside the gene matches: 6. The CDR3 sequence is 14 residues long. The CDR3 protein is CASSLVAGVGELFF. The CDR3 nucleotides are TGTGCCAGCAGCCTGGTAGCGGGAGTCGGGGAGCTGTTTTTT.

A few counts support this clone. The V and J genes are TRBV27 and TRBJ2-7; TRBD2 agrees at 10 bases. The CDR3 loop spans 16 amino acids. Trimming at V came to 5 bases and at J to 5 bases, leaving 12 bases not matched to a gene. Looked up from germline, CDR1 is MNHEY and CDR2 is SMNVEV (reference sequence). This CDR3 is CASSPRGLAGVNEQYF. The CDR3 DNA sequence: TGTGCCAGCAGTCCCCGAGGGCTAGCGGGAGTTAACGAGCAGTACTTC.

The V gene is TRBV19, the J gene TRBJ2-7, with 8 bases identical to TRBD1. The CDR3 contains 14 residues. The J segment lost 6 bases and the V segment lost 6 bases, leaving 10 bases of the junction unmatched. Germline CDR1 reads LNHDA; CDR2 reads SQIVND (reference sequence). The CDR3 DNA reads as TGTGCCAGTAGCCGACAGGGGCTTTCTGGCGAGCAGTACTTC. It specifies CASSRQGLSGEQYF.

The chain links TRBV2 to TRBJ2-7; possibly TRBD2 for D (5 bases). In germline, CDR1 is SNHLY, CDR2 FYNNEI. This CDR3 spans 14 amino acids. Trimming cost V 3 bases and J 0 bases, with 9 bases left between them. In nucleotides, the CDR3 is TGTGCCAGCAGTGATTCGGGGAGCTCCTACGAGCAGTACTTC. Translation gives CASSDSGSSYEQYF.

The chain employs TRBV2 and TRBJ2-7; TRBD2 matches 10 bases. Per germline, CDR1 SNHLY and CDR2 FYNNEI. The CDR3 is 12 residues long. The V gene end was trimmed by 8 bases and the J gene end by 6 bases; junction bases not matched to a gene: 4. As DNA, the CDR3 is TGTGCCAGCGCTAGCGGGAGCGTCGAGCAGTACTTC. It yields the protein CASASGSVEQYF.

A word on this clone: The missing conserved phenylalanine or tryptophan at the end of this CDR3 makes a read error likely. It is unclear where the CDR3 begins or ends on the DNA, so no DNA is shown, and the CDR3 is as TCRdb lists it. This sequence joins TRBV6-6 and TRBJ2-4; TRBD2, as called in the table, went unchecked against the DNA. 13 amino acids form the CDR3, both terminal residues included. The germline V gene encodes CDR1 MNHNY and CDR2 SVGAGI (reference sequence). CDR3 in amino acids: CASSYRTSGIDSV.

In its sample, this clone was seen a few times. The V call is TRBV14, the J call TRBJ2-7; either TRBD1 or TRBD2 may supply D (5 bases each). The CDR3 has 14 amino acids. Germline-derived CDR1 and CDR2 are SGHDN and FVKESK. Trimming removed 3 bases at V and 6 bases at J, with 15 bases between. The chain's CDR3 is CASSQGPGSLEQYF. CDR3 bases: TGTGCCAGCAGCCAGGGACCAGGATCCCTCGAGCAGTACTTC.

This rearrangement joins TRBV5-1 to TRBJ2-5; 8 bases are a match to TRBD2. CDR3 length equals 15 residues. V was clipped by 0 bases and J by 5 bases; unmatched bases: 6. Germline assignment: CDR1 SGHRS and CDR2 YFSETQ. The CDR3 region has the DNA TGCGCCAGCAGCTTGGTCGTAGCGGGGTCGGAGACCCAGTACTTC. Protein sequence: CASSLVVAGSETQYF.

The chain joins TRBV5-1 to TRBJ2-7; a possible D gene is TRBD2 (5 bases). CDR1 is SGHRS and CDR2 is YFSETQ in the germline V gene. V lost 4 bases and J lost 1, with 12 bases in between. The CDR3 has 14 amino acids. The DNA of the CDR3 is TGCGCCAGCAGCCTAGGACTGCAGTCCTACGAGCAGTACTTC. Residues: CASSLGLQSYEQYF.

This chain uses TRBV6-6 with TRBJ2-7; perhaps TRBD2 as D (5 bases). CDR1 and CDR2 (germline): MNHNY, SVGAGI (reference sequence). The length of the CDR3 is 13 residues. V dropped 6 bases and J dropped 2 bases, with 11 bases sitting between them. CDR3 sequence: CASSPGIAYEQYF. CDR3 nucleotides: TGTGCCAGCAGCCCGGGGATAGCCTACGAGCAGTACTTC.